This is a list of T cell receptor beta chains from one sample in a study of cytomegalovirus exposure and HLA in healthy donors. Clones were sequenced by immunoSEQ multiplex PCR, and TCRdb holds only the in-frame ones, with some missing. The sample has approximately 220,000 clones; 70% to 80% are singletons. The specimen was PBMCs. The receptors were gathered from a woman in her twenties or thirties in good health and CMV-seronegative. The CDR3 runs from the conserved cysteine through the conserved F or W. Each record gives: CDR3 length, J gene, V gene, D gene, clone size, CDR3 protein, CDR3 DNA. D genes are given only for firm matches. Clone size appears in some rows only: once, few, many, or a class for an expanded clone.

length: 16
J: TRBJ2-5
V: TRBV5-1
D: TRBD2
size: .
CDR3: CASSFRLAGGRETQYF
DNA: TGCGCCAGCAGCTTCCGACTAGCGGGGGGGCGAGAGACCCAGTACTTC

length: 12
J: TRBJ2-7
V: TRBV7-9
D: .
size: .
CDR3: CSSSLGRAEQYF
DNA: TGTTCCAGCAGCCTGGGCCGAGCCGAGCAGTACTTC

length: 14
J: TRBJ1-2
V: TRBV13
D: TRBD1
size: .
CDR3: CASSLADRGSGYTF
DNA: TGTGCCAGCAGCTTAGCGGACAGGGGAAGTGGCTACACCTTC

length: 15
J: TRBJ1-2
V: TRBV10-3
D: .
size: few
CDR3: CAISDIGSLNYGYTF
DNA: TGTGCCATCAGTGATATTGGCAGTCTCAACTATGGCTACACCTTC

length: 18
J: TRBJ2-6
V: TRBV7-2
D: TRBD1
size: .
CDR3: CASSSPGQGTTGANVLTF
DNA: TGTGCCAGCAGCTCGCCGGGACAGGGAACTACTGGGGCCAACGTCCTGACTTTC

length: 14
J: TRBJ1-1
V: TRBV6-6
D: TRBD1
size: .
CDR3: CASSRDRGLSEAFF
DNA: TGTGCCAGCAGCCGAGACAGGGGGCTGAGTGAAGCTTTCTTT

length: 15
J: TRBJ2-1
V: TRBV27
D: TRBD2
size: .
CDR3: CASRSSGSSYNEQFF
DNA: TGTGCCAGCAGGTCTAGCGGGAGCTCCTACAATGAGCAGTTCTTC

length: 12
J: TRBJ1-1
V: TRBV7-9
D: .
size: .
CDR3: CSSSLDGAEAFF
DNA: TGTTCCAGCAGCTTAGACGGGGCTGAAGCTTTCTTT

length: 13
J: TRBJ1-5
V: TRBV19
D: .
size: few
CDR3: CASREGGNQPQHF
DNA: TGTGCCAGTCGGGAGGGTGGCAATCAGCCCCAGCATTTT

length: 14
J: TRBJ1-2
V: TRBV5-4
D: .
size: .
CDR3: CASSLPLAGYGYTF
DNA: TGTGCCAGTAGCTTGCCTCTCGCGGGCTATGGCTACACCTTC

length: 15
J: TRBJ2-1
V: TRBV7-2
D: TRBD2
size: .
CDR3: CASSFSGGLDNEQFF
DNA: TGTGCCAGCAGCTTTAGCGGGGGCTTAGACAATGAGCAGTTCTTC

length: 16
J: TRBJ1-6
V: TRBV7-2
D: .
size: .
CDR3: CASSLAESSYNSPLHF
DNA: TGTGCCAGCAGCTTAGCGGAGAGCTCCTATAATTCACCCCTCCACTTT

length: 16
J: TRBJ2-1
V: TRBV9
D: TRBD1
size: .
CDR3: CASSAGAGGPYNEQFF
DNA: TGTGCCAGCAGCGCCGGAGCAGGGGGCCCCTACAATGAGCAGTTCTTC